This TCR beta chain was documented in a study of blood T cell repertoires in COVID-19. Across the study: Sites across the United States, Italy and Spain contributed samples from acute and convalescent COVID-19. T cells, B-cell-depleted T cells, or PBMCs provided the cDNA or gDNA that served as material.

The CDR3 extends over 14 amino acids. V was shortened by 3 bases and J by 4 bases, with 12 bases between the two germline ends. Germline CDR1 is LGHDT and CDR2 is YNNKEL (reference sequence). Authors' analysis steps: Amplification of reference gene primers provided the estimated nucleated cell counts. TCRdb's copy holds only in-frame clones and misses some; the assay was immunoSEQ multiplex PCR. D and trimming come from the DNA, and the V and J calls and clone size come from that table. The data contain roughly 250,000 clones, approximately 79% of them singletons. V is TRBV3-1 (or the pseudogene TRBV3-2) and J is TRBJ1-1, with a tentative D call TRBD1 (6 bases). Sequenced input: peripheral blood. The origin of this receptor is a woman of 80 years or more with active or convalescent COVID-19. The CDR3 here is CASSQTGKGTEAFF. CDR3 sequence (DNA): TGTGCCAGCAGCCAGACAGGTAAAGGCACTGAAGCTTTCTTT.